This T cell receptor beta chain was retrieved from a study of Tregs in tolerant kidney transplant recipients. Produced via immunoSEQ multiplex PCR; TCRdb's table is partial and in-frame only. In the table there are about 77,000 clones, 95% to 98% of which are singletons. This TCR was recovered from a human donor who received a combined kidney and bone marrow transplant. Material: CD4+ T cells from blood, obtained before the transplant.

The CDR3 region has the DNA TGTGCCTGGAGCCCTCTAGGATTGAACACTGAAGCTTTCTTT. Translating gives CAWSPLGLNTEAFF. V gene TRBV30 combines with J gene TRBJ1-1; D is ambiguous. Germline V lookup: CDR1 GTSNPN, CDR2 SVGIG (reference sequence). The CDR3 sequence is 14 residues long. V lost 3 bases and J lost 0, with 11 bases in between.